Listed below are T cell receptor beta chains from one sample, sequenced in a study of human T cells and chemical hapten exposure. TCRdb passed the RACE reads through MiXCR, listing each CDR3 protein once. The repertoire includes 84,000 or so distinct CDR3 sequences, more than 8.5% of them detected once, and under 2.5% sits in the top ten. Specimen: whole blood, collected in connection with sensitization to the hapten diphenylcyclopropenone (DPC). The receptors here all came from a woman aged 25-40 years with alopecia areata. Some clones in this sample may be carry-over from other donors' samples. CDR3s leave out the opening cysteine and the closing phenylalanine or tryptophan. Size is omitted from some rows. Given values are once, few, many or a class for expanded clones.

v_gene: TRBV15
abundance: .
CDR3aa: ATSRGQVGDSNQPQH

v_gene: TRBV7-2
abundance: few
CDR3aa: ASSLSGIYNEQF

v_gene: TRBV7-2
abundance: many
CDR3aa: ASSLVGGRIRETQY

v_gene: TRBV5-1
abundance: many
CDR3aa: ASSRSPGTEGNTIY

v_gene: TRBV6-1
abundance: few
CDR3aa: ASSEADRIIGNEAF

v_gene: TRBV12-5
abundance: .
CDR3aa: ASGRGTFGEDTQY

v_gene: TRBV29-1
abundance: many
CDR3aa: SVETGGGQPQH

v_gene: TRBV29-1
abundance: many
CDR3aa: SVEGQGLVEQF

v_gene: TRBV7-2
abundance: many
CDR3aa: ASSLAQGLSTDTQY

v_gene: TRBV5-1
abundance: .
CDR3aa: ASSLKPGTGELF

v_gene: TRBV6-2/TRBV6-3
abundance: many
CDR3aa: ASSTDRDQPQH

v_gene: TRBV18
abundance: many
CDR3aa: ASSPLGRRGEPQH

v_gene: TRBV18
abundance: many
CDR3aa: ASSTLPGLGETDTQY

v_gene: TRBV18
abundance: many
CDR3aa: ASSPPGRQKTGNEQF

v_gene: TRBV3-1
abundance: many
CDR3aa: ASSQAKSRVNTGELF

v_gene: TRBV5-1
abundance: once
CDR3aa: ASSHGGYEQY

v_gene: TRBV5-4
abundance: many
CDR3aa: ASSSPGNEQF